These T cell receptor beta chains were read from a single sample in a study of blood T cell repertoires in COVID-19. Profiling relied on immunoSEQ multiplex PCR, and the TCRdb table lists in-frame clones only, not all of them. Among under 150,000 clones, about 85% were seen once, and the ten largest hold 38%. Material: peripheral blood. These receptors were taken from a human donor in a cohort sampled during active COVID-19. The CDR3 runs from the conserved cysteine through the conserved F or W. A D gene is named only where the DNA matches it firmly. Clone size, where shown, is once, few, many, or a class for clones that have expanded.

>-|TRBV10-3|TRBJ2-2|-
TGTGCCATCCGCCTCACCCCGGGCGGGGAGCTGTTTTTT
CAIRLTPGGELFF
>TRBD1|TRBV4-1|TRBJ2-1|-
TGCGCCAGCAGCCAAGAAAGGGGGCTGCAGTTCTTC
CASSQERGLQFF
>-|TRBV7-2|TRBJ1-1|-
TGTGCCAGCAGGGAGATACTTAACGGGATCACTTTCTTT
CASREILNGITFF
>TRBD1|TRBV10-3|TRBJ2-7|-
TGTGCCATCAACCCGGGACAGGGGTCCTACGAGCAGTACTTC
CAINPGQGSYEQYF
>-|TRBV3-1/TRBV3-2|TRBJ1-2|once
TGTGCCAGCAGCCAGAGTTCCCCCCTCTCTGGCTACACCTTC
CASSQSSPLSGYTF
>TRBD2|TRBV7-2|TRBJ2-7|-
TGTGCCAGCAGCACCCAACTAGCGGGGGGCCCTACATACGAGCAGTACTTC
CASSTQLAGGPTYEQYF
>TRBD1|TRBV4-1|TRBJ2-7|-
TGCGCCAGCAGCCAAGAATGGACAGGGGCTCGCGAGCAGTACTTC
CASSQEWTGAREQYF
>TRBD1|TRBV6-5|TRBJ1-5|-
TGTGCCAGCAGTTGGGACAGGGGCTATCAGCCCCAGCATTTT
CASSWDRGYQPQHF
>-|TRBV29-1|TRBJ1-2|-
TGCAGCGTTACCACAGGGACTAACTATGGCTACACCTTC
CSVTTGTNYGYTF
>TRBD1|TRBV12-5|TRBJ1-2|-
TGTGCTAGTGGTCTGGGACAGGGAAGGGGCTACACCTTC
CASGLGQGRGYTF
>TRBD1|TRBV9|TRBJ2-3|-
TGTGCCAGCAGCGTAGGGACAGGCGGAACAGATACGCAGTATTTT
CASSVGTGGTDTQYF
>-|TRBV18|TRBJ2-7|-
TGTGCCAGCTCACCGTCACAGCCCTACGAGCAGTACTTC
CASSPSQPYEQYF
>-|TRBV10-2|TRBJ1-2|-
TGCGCCAGCAGTGAGTCGCGGGGTAGAGGCTACACCTTC
CASSESRGRGYTF
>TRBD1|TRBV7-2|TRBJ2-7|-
TGTGCCAGCACCCTGGACAGGGGGCCTTACGAGCAGTACTTC
CASTLDRGPYEQYF
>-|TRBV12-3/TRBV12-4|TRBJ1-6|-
TGTGCCAGCAGTTTACAGAATTCACCCCTCCACTTT
CASSLQNSPLHF
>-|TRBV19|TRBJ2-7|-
TGTGCCAGTAGTGAAAGACAAGAGCAGTACTTC
CASSERQEQYF
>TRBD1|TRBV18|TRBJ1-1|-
TGTGCCAGCTCACCCCGGGACAGGCTGGACACTGAAGCTTTCTTT
CASSPRDRLDTEAFF
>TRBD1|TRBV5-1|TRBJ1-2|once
TGCGCCAGCAGCTCTGACAGGGAGCTAGGCTATGGCTACACCTTC
CASSSDRELGYGYTF
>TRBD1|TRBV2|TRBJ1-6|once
TGTGCCAGCAGTCCTGACAGGGGGCTAAATTCACCCCTCCACTTT
CASSPDRGLNSPLHF
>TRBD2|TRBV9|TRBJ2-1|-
TGTGCCAGCAGCCCCCGGGGGGGGAAAAAATCCTACAATGAGCAGTTCTTC
CASSPRGGKKSYNEQFF
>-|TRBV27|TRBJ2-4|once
TGTGCCAGCTCAGGAGGGGGCCCCGAAAACATTCAGTACTTC
CASSGGGPENIQYF
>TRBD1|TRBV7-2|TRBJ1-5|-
TGTGCCAGCAGCTTAATGGGCAGGGGGATCGATCAGCCCCAGCATTTT
CASSLMGRGIDQPQHF
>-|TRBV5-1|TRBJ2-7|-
TGCGCCAGCAGCTTCCCAGGGGGGACTTACGAGCAGTACTTC
CASSFPGGTYEQYF
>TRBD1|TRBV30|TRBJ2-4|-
TGTGCCTGGAGTGTACTCTGGGACAGGGGGCGAGGATCCAAAAACATTCAGTACTTC
CAWSVLWDRGRGSKNIQYF
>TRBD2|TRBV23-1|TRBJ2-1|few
TGCGCCAGCAGTCTACTAGCGGCTTACAATGAGCAGTTCTTC
CASSLLAAYNEQFF
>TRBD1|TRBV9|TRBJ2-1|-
TGTGCCAGCAGCGACCGGGACAGGGGGAGGGAGCAGTTCTTC
CASSDRDRGREQFF
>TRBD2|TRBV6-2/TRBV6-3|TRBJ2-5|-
TGTGCCAGCAGTTACCACACTAGCGGGGGCGGAACCCAGTACTTC
CASSYHTSGGGTQYF
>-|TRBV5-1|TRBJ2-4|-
TGCGCCAGCAGCTTTAATAACATTCAGTACTTC
CASSFNNIQYF
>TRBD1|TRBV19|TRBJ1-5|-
TGTGCCAGCCGGGGGACAGGGAGAAGCAATCAGCCCCAGCATTTT
CASRGTGRSNQPQHF
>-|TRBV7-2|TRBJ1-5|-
TGTGCCAGCAGTCCACAGGGTAATCAGCCCCAGCATTTT
CASSPQGNQPQHF
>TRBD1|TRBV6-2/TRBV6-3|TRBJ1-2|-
TGTGCCAGCAGCCGGGACAGGACTAACTATGGCTACACCTTC
CASSRDRTNYGYTF
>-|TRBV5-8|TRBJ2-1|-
TGTGCCAGCAGCTTGGTAGGCGGAAAGGTCAATGAGCAGTTCTTC
CASSLVGGKVNEQFF
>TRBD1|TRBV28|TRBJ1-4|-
TGTGCCAGCAGTACCGGGACAGGGGCGAAACTGTTTTTT
CASSTGTGAKLFF
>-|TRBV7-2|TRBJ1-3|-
TGTGCCAGCAGCTTAGAGCGTTTCTCTGGAAACACCATATATTTT
CASSLERFSGNTIYF
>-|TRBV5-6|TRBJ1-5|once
TGTGCCAGCAGCCTCGGACAGTACAATCAGCCCCAGCATTTT
CASSLGQYNQPQHF
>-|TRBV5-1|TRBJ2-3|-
TGCGCCAGCAGCCTCTATGGTAGCACAGATACGCAGTATTTT
CASSLYGSTDTQYF
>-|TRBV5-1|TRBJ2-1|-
TGCGCCAGCAGCTCGGGGCGGGGCCTAGCAGGGGAGCAGTTCTTC
CASSSGRGLAGEQFF
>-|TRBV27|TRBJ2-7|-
TGTGCCAGCAGTTGGGCCCTTAACTCCTACGAGCAGTACTTC
CASSWALNSYEQYF
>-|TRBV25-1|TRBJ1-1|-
TGTGCCAGCAGTCTGACAGGAATGAACACTGAAGCTTTCTTT
CASSLTGMNTEAFF
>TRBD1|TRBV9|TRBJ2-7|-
TGTGCCAGCAGCGGGACAGGGTACGAGCAGTACTTC
CASSGTGYEQYF
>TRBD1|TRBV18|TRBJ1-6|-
TGTGCCAGCTCACCCAGGGGGCCGTCCCAGGGACATTCACCCCTCCACTTT
CASSPRGPSQGHSPLHF
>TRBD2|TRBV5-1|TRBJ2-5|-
TGCGCCAGCAGCTGGGGGACAGCGGGGGGCCAAGAGACCCAGTACTTC
CASSWGTAGGQETQYF
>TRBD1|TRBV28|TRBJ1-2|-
TGTGCCAGCAGTCTGGGACAGTTCTATGGCTACACCTTC
CASSLGQFYGYTF
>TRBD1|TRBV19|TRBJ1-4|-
TGTGCCAGTAGCCCGACAGGGGCGAATGAAAAACTGTTTTTT
CASSPTGANEKLFF
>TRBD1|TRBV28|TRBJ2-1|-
TGTGCCAGCGCCCCGAACAGGGGACCCTACAATGAGCAGTTCTTC
CASAPNRGPYNEQFF
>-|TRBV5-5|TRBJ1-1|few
TGTGCCAGCAGCTTGTTTGGGCAGAACACTGAAGCTTTCTTT
CASSLFGQNTEAFF
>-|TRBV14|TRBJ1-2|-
TGTGCCAGCAGCCTGAAACCGGGACTCGACATTGGCACCTTC
CASSLKPGLDIGTF
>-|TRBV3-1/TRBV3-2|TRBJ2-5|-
TGTGCCAGCAGCCAAGATGGGGGGAGGCAGACCCAGTACTTC
CASSQDGGRQTQYF
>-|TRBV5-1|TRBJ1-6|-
TGCGCCAGCAGCTTGGGGGCAGATAATTCACCCCTCCACTTT
CASSLGADNSPLHF
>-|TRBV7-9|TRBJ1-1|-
TGTGCCAGCGCTGTGGCCCTGAACACTGAAGCTTTCTTT
CASAVALNTEAFF
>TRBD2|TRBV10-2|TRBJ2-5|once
TGCGCCAGCAGCGGACTAGCGGGGGCCGCGCAGGGGGAGACCCAGTACTTC
CASSGLAGAAQGETQYF
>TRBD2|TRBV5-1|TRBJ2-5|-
TGCGCCAGCAGCTTGGCCGGGGGGGTTGAGGAGACCCAGTACTTC
CASSLAGGVEETQYF
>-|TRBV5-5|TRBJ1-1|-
TGTGCCAGCAGCTCCCACCCCACCAGGGATGGGGCTTTCTTT
CASSSHPTRDGAFF